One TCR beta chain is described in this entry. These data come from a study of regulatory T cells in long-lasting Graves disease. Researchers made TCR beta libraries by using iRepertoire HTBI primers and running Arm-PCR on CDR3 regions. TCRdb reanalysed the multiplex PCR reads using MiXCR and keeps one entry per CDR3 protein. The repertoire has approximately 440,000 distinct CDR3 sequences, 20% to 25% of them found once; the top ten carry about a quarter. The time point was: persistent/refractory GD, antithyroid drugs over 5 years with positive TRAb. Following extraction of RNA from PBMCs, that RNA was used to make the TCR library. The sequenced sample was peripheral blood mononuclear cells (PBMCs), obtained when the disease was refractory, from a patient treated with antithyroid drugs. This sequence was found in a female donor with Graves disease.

Here the CDR3 DNA reads TGTGCCATCAGTGAGGGGGCCGGTAATTCACCCCTCCACTTT. This translates into CAISEGAGNSPLHF. The chain couples TRBV10-3 to TRBJ1-6; perhaps TRBD1 as D (5 bases). The CDR3 is made up of 14 amino acids. Germline CDR1 reads ENHRY; CDR2 reads SYGVKD. The ends were cut back, 2 bases at V and 6 bases at J, with 8 bases in the middle.